The TCR beta chain under discussion was sequenced for a study of OX40 agonist ivuxolimab in advanced cancers. Study-wide points: Low normalized clonal expansion also occurred in some nonresponding patients. At 0.1 to 3.0 mg/kg, clonal expansion of CD4+ and CD8+ blood T cells had occurred by week 6. The mean number of expanded clones was higher in CD8+ T cells than in CD4+.

About this clone itself: The target antigen is unknown.

Looked up from germline, CDR1 is SGHTA and CDR2 is FQGNSA. Trimming cost V 1 base and J 3 bases, with 7 bases left between them. The CDR3 has 13 residues. Here immunoSEQ multiplex PCR was the method, and the copy in TCRdb shows in-frame clones only, minus some. The table records about 36,000 clones, around nine tenths of them present only once. The V and J genes are TRBV7-2 and TRBJ2-7; D uncertain. Specimen: CD4+ or CD8+ T cells sorted from blood, collected in a trial of the OX40 agonist ivuxolimab. The sequence came from an adult with an advanced solid tumor such as melanoma, head and neck, liver or kidney cancer. The CDR3 DNA sequence: TGTGCCAGCAGCTTAGTATTGTACTACGAGCAGTACTTC. Protein sequence: CASSLVLYYEQYF.